This TCR beta chain was recorded in a study of kidney transplant recipient with SARS-CoV-2 infection. This clonotype turned up a few times. TCRdb reprocessed the reads via MiXCR and lists one record per CDR3 protein. The sample lists roughly 250,000 distinct CDR3 sequences, under 35% occurring once. In germline, CDR1 is MNHNS, CDR2 SASEGT. This CDR3 region has 12 residues. V dropped 1 base and J dropped 8 bases, with 8 bases sitting between them. This TCR was sampled from a male patient aged 25-45 years who had COVID-19 and was a kidney transplant recipient. Some T cells may be supplied by the graft donor. The rearrangement links TRBV6-1 to TRBJ1-2; no reliable D call. The sample consisted of a blood sample, taken at baseline and between days 110 and 120 from a kidney transplant recipient. Here the CDR3 reads CASSEGLRGYTF. CDR3 nucleotides: TGTGCCAGCAGTGAAGGGCTGAGGGGCTACACCTTC.